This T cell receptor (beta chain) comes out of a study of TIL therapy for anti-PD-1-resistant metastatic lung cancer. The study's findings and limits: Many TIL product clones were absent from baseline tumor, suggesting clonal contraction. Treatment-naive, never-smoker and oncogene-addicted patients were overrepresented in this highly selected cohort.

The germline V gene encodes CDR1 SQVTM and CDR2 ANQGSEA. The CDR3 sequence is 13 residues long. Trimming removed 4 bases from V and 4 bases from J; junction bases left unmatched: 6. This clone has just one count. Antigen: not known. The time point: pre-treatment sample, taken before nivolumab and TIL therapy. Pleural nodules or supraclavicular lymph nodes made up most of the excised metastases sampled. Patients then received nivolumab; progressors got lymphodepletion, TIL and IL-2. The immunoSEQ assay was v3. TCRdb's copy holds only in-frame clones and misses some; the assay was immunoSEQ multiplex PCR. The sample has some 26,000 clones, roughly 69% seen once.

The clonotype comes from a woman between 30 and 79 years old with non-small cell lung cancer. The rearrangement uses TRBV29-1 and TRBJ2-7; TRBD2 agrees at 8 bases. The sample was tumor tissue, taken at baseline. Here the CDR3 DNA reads TGCAGCGTTGCGTGGACTAGCCAATACGAGCAGTACTTC. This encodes CSVAWTSQYEQYF.